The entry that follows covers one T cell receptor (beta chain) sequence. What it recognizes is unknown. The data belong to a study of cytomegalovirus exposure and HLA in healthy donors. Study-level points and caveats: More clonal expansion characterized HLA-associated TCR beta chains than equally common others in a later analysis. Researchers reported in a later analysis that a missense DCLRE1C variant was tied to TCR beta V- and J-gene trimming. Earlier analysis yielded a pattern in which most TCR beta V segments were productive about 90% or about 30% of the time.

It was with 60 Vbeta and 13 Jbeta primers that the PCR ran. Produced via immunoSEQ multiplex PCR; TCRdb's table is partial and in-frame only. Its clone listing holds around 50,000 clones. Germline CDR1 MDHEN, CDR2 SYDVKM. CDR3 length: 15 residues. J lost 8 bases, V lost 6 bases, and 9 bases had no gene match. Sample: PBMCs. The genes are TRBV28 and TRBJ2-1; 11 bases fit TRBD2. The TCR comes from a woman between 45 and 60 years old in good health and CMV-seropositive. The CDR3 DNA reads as TGTGCCAGCAGAGAAACTAGCGGGAGAATCGATGAGCAGTTCTTC. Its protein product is CASRETSGRIDEQFF.